Shown below are 7 T cell receptor beta chains from a single sample sequenced in a study of cytomegalovirus exposure and HLA in healthy donors. PCR used 60 Vbeta primers and 13 Jbeta primers. TCRdb keeps only in-frame clones here, not all; method: immunoSEQ multiplex PCR. The profile shows 60,000 to 75,000 clones, around four fifths of them singletons. The sequencing sample was made of PBMCs. These receptors originate from a young woman in good health and CMV-seropositive.

V gene TRBV4-3 combines with J gene TRBJ2-3; 10 nucleotides align to TRBD2. The CDR3 is 15 residues long. Germline CDR1 LGHNA, CDR2 YSLEER. After removal of 3 bases from V and 5 bases from J, the junction contained 5 bases not matched to a gene. The CDR3 coding sequence is TGCGCCAGCAGCCATCAGCGGGAGGGCCGAGATACGCAGTATTTT. Its protein is CASSHQREGRDTQYF.

This clone turned up a few times. Here the CDR3 DNA reads TGTGCCAGCAGCCCAACTAGCGGGAGGGCTAATGAGCAGTTCTTC. It specifies CASSPTSGRANEQFF. The chain uses TRBV7-9 and TRBJ2-1; TRBD2 matches at 13 bases. CDR3 length equals 15 residues. J gave up 7 bases and V 5 bases, and 5 bases lay outside the gene matches. CDR1 is SEHNR, CDR2 FQNEAQ, per germline (reference sequence).

The table lists this clone with a few counts. The V and J genes are TRBV6-5 and TRBJ2-1, with 7 bases that match TRBD2. CDR3 size: 12 residues. V was clipped by 10 bases and J by 9 bases; unmatched bases: 9. Germline CDR1 and CDR2: MNHEY and SVGAGI. This chain's CDR3 is CATGRARGEQFF. CDR3 nucleotide sequence: TGTGCCACTGGGAGGGCCAGAGGTGAGCAGTTCTTC.

The rearrangement links TRBV19 to TRBJ1-2, with 9 nucleotides matching TRBD1. Germline-derived CDR1 and CDR2 are LNHDA and SQIVND (reference sequence). V shed 5 bases and J 7 bases; nucleotides not matched to a gene: 2. This CDR3 spans 12 amino acids. CDR3 coding DNA: TGTGCCAGTAGTTGGGGACAGGGTGGCTACACCTTC. Translation gives CASSWGQGGYTF. Full variable domain (rest looked up from reference TRBV19 and TRBJ1-2): DGGITQSPKYLFRKEGQNVTLSCEQNLNHDAMYWYRQDPGQGLRLIYYSQIVNDFQKGDIAEGYSVSREKKESFPLTVTSAQKNPTAFYLCASSWGQGGYTFGSGTRLTVV.

The V gene is TRBV28, the J gene TRBJ1-4; 9 bases are shared with TRBD1. The CDR3 runs to 14 residues. The ends lost 5 bases at V and 8 bases at J; junction bases unmatched: 6. The V gene's germline CDR1 is MDHEN and CDR2 SYDVKM. The DNA of the CDR3 is TGTGCCAGCAGTCCTGGACAGGGGACAGAAAAACTGTTTTTT. Its translation: CASSPGQGTEKLFF.

V and J are TRBV28 and TRBJ2-1; tentatively, D is TRBD2 (6 bases). Deletions cut 8 bases from V and 2 bases from J, with 10 bases between. Germline CDR1 MDHEN, CDR2 SYDVKM. The CDR3 has 13 amino acids. The CDR3 region has the DNA TGTGCCAGCGGGAGGCCCCCCTACAATGAGCAGTTCTTC. Its protein product is CASGRPPYNEQFF.

This clone was observed a handful of times. The chain carries TRBV5-6 and TRBJ2-1; 7 bases fit TRBD2. The V and J ends lost 6 bases and 3 bases, in that order; junction bases with no gene match: 12. The CDR3 contains 16 residues. Germline V gene data show CDR1 as SGHDT and CDR2 as YYEEEE. The chain's CDR3 is CASNRKKGDYYNEQFF. CDR3 DNA sequence: TGTGCCAGCAACAGAAAAAAAGGGGACTACTACAATGAGCAGTTCTTC.